This T cell receptor (beta chain) is from a study of CD4 T cells in relation to SARS-CoV-2 and coronaviruses. Method: immunoSEQ multiplex PCR; TCRdb's copy keeps in-frame clones and lacks some. The data hold tens of thousands of clones, with around 89% observed a single time. Findings and limits, study-wide: The cross-reactivity analysis covered only spike protein, not other viral proteins.

This CDR3 comprises 13 residues. CDR1 and CDR2 from the germline V gene are SGHTA and FQGNSA. V was trimmed by 5 bases and J by 2 bases, leaving 7 bases between them. As to this clone: What it binds is unknown.

This sequence was found in an adult with COVID-19. The chain employs TRBV7-2 and TRBJ1-3, with D hard to call. Sequencing used memory CD4+ T cells from PBMCs. CDR3 in amino acids: CASSPTAGNTIYF. The CDR3 nucleotides are TGTGCCAGCAGCCCCACAGCTGGAAACACCATATATTTT.